The T cell receptor (beta chain) described here comes from a study of shared clonotypes between healthy human individuals (dated by TCRdb to about 2020). Regarding the research as a whole: Two women and a few men aged 18 to 49 years were included in the cohort. Per donor, three plates each were used for CD4 naive and CD4 memory, two for CD8 naive, and one for CD8 memory. To estimate repertoire size and how much clonotypes are shared between individuals, the study performed deep sequencing of blood TCR repertoires from about 5 healthy adults. Different laboratories and diverse techniques were used to prepare libraries and sequence TCR repertoires, to increase sequencing depth and limit assay-specific biases. Between about 0.9 and 10 billion PBMCs per donor were obtained by leukapheresis. General study outcomes and caveats: Sampling was restricted to blood, and TCR repertoires in tissue are likely to differ from TCR repertoires in blood. Larger estimated clonotype richness was generally found for naive subsets than for memory subsets. Even with the large sequencing depth, rarefaction of the sorted-subset datasets indicated that sequencing was incomplete. Clonotypes shared by all four sorted-subset donors showed higher generation probabilities than non-shared clonotypes. Sharing across several donors was observed for around 5% of naive CD4, less than 4% of naive CD8, over 2% of memory CD4, and about 0.4% of memory CD8 clonotypes. Pairwise subsampling indicated that sequencing depth was expected to affect the degree of clonotype sharing among donors. The small number of donors limited the genetic and exposure-history diversity represented.

In the case of this clone: Its antigen is currently not known. Per-nucleotide qualities are absent, and no much larger clonotype sits a single base away.

TCR CDR3 regions were amplified from genomic DNA by multiplex PCR using the deep immunoSEQ assay. Genomic DNA extracted from each cell subset was distributed evenly over all wells of several immunoSEQ 96-well plates, and each plate served as one replicate. For sorted subsets, roughly 200 ng genomic DNA, equal to about 30,000 T cell genomes, was loaded into each replicate PCR. Purified libraries were quantified with a Qubit 3.0 fluorometer, sized on a Bioanalyzer 2100, and re-quantified with the KAPA Library Quantification kit. Every immunoSEQ 96-well plate was sequenced on a separate single-read 150-cycle Illumina NextSeq 550 flow cell. Under the source paper's analysis protocol: The immunoSEQ output contained only junctional sequences without quality scores, so filtering could not match that applied to full-length reads. To assign V/J genes and CDR3, sequences were annotated using PyIR, a Python wrapper for IgBLAST v1.9, with IMGT germline references. Reads were removed for weak V/J assignments (E-value above 1e-6), missing CDR3, stop codons, out-of-frame junctions, or ambiguous translated residues. V3J clonotypes were defined as sequences sharing an identical inferred V gene, J gene, and CDR3 amino acid sequence. Percentage overlap between repertoires was calculated by dividing the number of shared unique clonotypes by the size of the smaller repertoire. Three approaches were used to assess repertoire richness: RTK rarefaction, the Chao1 estimator, and Recon v2.1 estimates of unobserved clonotypes. Generation probabilities were computed with OLGA for all TCRbeta clonotypes obtained by the gDNA method from a few donors. TCRdb's version of the immuneACCESS table is confined to in-frame rearrangements and falls short of the full clone set. An unresolved V gene accounts for under half of the shortfall where checked; the remainder is of unknown origin. The V and J calls and clone size come from that table; D and trimming were worked out from the DNA. The sample contains millions of clones, around 90% of them found a single time. The ten largest account for roughly 0.14% of the sample.

Based on the germline V gene, the CDR1 and CDR2 sequences are MDHEN and SYDVKM. From the cysteine through the phenylalanine, the CDR3 covers 15 amino acids. Just CDR3 DNA is preserved here, 45 bases in frame from base 1. At the junction V is shortened by 6 bases and J by 2 bases; bases outside the gene matches: 10. The donors were healthy, HIV-negative adults with no recently reported acute infections or vaccinations. Only Caucasian adults living in Nashville, Tennessee, USA were represented among the donors. Magnetic negative selection was used to enrich CD4+ T cells, after which naive cells were positively selected on CD45RA and the negative fraction became the memory subset. Blood was collected by leukapheresis, and PBMCs were isolated by Ficoll-Histopaque density gradient centrifugation and then cryopreserved in liquid nitrogen vapor phase. Purity and quantity of every magnetically sorted T cell population were checked by analytical flow cytometry. From each sorted fraction, genomic DNA was isolated and quantified by UV absorbance on a Nanodrop 2000c.

The chain is assembled from TRBV28 and TRBJ2-7, with 7 junctional bases fitting TRBD1. This receptor was taken from a man in his late teens or twenties in good health. Sequencing input: naive CD4+ T cells sorted from blood. The cell subset or site label, as the study defines it: CD45RA+ positively selected. The encoded CDR3 is CASSQPGQNAYEQYF. DNA sequence: TGTGCCAGCAGCCAACCGGGACAGAACGCCTACGAGCAGTACTTC.